This T cell receptor beta chain was recorded in a study of control samples from healthy donors and cancer patients. Only in-frame clones appear in the TCRdb table, and some are missing; sequencing was by immunoSEQ multiplex PCR. This table holds about 130,000 clones, around 94% found once. Germline CDR1 reads SGHAT; CDR2 reads FQNNGV. The CDR3 has 14 amino acids. Trimming shortened V by 1 base and J by 4 bases, and 11 bases separated the two germline ends. Material: PBMCs. The sequence was obtained from a man between 60 and 75 years old with colorectal cancer. This chain joins TRBV11-2 and TRBJ2-7; unclear D gene. CDR3 coding DNA: TGTGCCAGCAGCTTAGGGGAAGGGTGGTACGAGCAGTACTTC. Protein product: CASSLGEGWYEQYF.